The clone carrying this T cell receptor beta chain came up a few times. Per the authors' pipeline: Amplified reference gene primers provided the basis for estimating nucleated cell counts. TCRdb's copy holds only in-frame clones and misses some; the assay was immunoSEQ multiplex PCR. The DNA was the basis for D and trimming; V, J and clone size are from that table. The data show approximately 150,000 clones, roughly 88% seen once. The Seattle patients, enrolled during active infection, were followed longitudinally. The data are from a study of blood T cell repertoires in COVID-19. Sequenced material: peripheral blood. This TCR was sampled from a man aged 18 to 30 with COVID-19, enrolled during active disease.

CDR3 bases: TGCAGCGTAGGACTAGCGACGAACACCGGGGAGCTGTTTTTT. Translated: CSVGLATNTGELFF. The chain joins TRBV29-1 to TRBJ2-2; 9 bases line up with TRBD2. Trimming took 6 bases from V and 0 from J; bases not matched to a gene: 2. Looked up from germline, CDR1 is SQVTM and CDR2 is ANQGSEA. This CDR3 has 14 residues.